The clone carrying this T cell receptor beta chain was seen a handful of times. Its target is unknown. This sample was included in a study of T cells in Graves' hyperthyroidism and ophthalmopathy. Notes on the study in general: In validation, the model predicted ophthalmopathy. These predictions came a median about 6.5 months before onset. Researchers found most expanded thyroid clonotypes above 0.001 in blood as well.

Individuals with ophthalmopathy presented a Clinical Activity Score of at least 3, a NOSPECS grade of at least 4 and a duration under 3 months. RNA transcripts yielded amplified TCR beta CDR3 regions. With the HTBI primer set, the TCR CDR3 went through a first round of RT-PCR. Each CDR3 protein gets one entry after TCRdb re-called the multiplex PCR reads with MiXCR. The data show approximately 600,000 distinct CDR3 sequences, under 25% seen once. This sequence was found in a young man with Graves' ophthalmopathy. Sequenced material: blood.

The CDR3 DNA reads as TGTGCCAGCAGTCGTATAGAGCAGTACTTC. It translates to CASSRIEQYF. The chain links TRBV28 to TRBJ2-7; no clear D gene. This CDR3 is 10 amino acids long. V lost 5 bases and J lost 7, with 6 bases in between. The germline V gene has CDR1 MDHEN and CDR2 SYDVKM.